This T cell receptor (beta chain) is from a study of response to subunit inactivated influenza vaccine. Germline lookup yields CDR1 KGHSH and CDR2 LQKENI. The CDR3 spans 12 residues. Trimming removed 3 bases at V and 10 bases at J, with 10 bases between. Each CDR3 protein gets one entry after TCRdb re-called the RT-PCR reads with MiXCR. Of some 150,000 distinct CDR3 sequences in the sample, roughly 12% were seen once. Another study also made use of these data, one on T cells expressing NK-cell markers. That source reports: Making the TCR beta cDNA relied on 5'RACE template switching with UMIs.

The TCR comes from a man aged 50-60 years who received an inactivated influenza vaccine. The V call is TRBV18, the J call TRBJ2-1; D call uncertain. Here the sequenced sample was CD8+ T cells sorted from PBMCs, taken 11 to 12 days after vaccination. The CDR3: CASSPLTQEQFF. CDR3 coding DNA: TGTGCCAGCTCACCCCTGACCCAGGAGCAGTTCTTC.